This note documents a single T cell receptor beta chain sequence. J was trimmed by 5 bases and V by 5 bases; bases with no gene match: 9. Germline CDR1 MDHEN, CDR2 SYDVKM. The CDR3 length is 15 residues. A second PCR, run for about 6 to 12 cycles, used a sample-barcoded 5' primer plus a J-beta primer mix. TCRdb passed the 5' RACE reads through MiXCR, listing each CDR3 protein once. The table lists about 810,000 distinct CDR3 sequences, about 37% of them singletons. These data come from a study of blood T cells in healthy people across ages. This TCR derives from a man aged 18 to 30 in good health. Sequenced sample: blood. This sequence joins TRBV28 and TRBJ1-1, with TRBD1 matching over 9 bases. The DNA of the CDR3 is TGTGCCAGCAGTCCACCGGGACAGGGAACGACTGAAGCTTTCTTT. It codes for CASSPPGQGTTEAFF.